The rows below give T cell receptor beta chains drawn from one sample of a study of cytomegalovirus exposure and HLA in healthy donors. Using immunoSEQ multiplex PCR, the repertoire was profiled, and TCRdb retains in-frame clones only, with some absent. The sample gives 150,000 to 200,000 clones, approximately 82% of which show up once; 2.1% is in the top ten. The sample comprised PBMCs. Every receptor here comes from a woman aged 18-30 years in good health and CMV-seropositive. CDR3s include the opening cysteine and the closing phenylalanine or tryptophan. The D gene is left open where the match is weak. Clone size is stated in some rows and not others, as once, few, many or a class when expanded.

J	V	size	D	CDR3	DNA
TRBJ2-1	TRBV6-1	.	.	CASSMTEYNEQFF	TGTGCCAGCAGCATGACAGAATACAATGAGCAGTTCTTC
TRBJ1-1	TRBV5-4	.	.	CASSQPGGTEAFF	TGTGCCAGCAGTCAACCGGGAGGGACTGAAGCTTTCTTT
TRBJ1-1	TRBV30	.	.	CAWSGGRPNAGGENTEAFF	TGTGCCTGGAGTGGGGGCAGGCCTAACGCGGGCGGGGAGAACACTGAAGCTTTCTTT
TRBJ1-2	TRBV7-9	few	TRBD1	CASSRIRTGGLDYGYTF	TGTGCCAGCAGCCGCATTAGGACAGGGGGTTTGGACTATGGCTACACCTTC
TRBJ1-1	TRBV7-3	.	.	CASSLFHNTEAFF	TGTGCCAGCAGCTTATTCCATAACACTGAAGCTTTCTTT
TRBJ2-5	TRBV4-2	.	TRBD1	CASSQITGQGQETQYF	TGTGCCAGCAGCCAAATTACCGGACAGGGTCAAGAGACCCAGTACTTC
TRBJ1-1	TRBV14	.	.	CASSLSLQTEAFF	TGTGCCAGCAGCCTATCCCTGCAGACTGAAGCTTTCTTT
TRBJ2-2	TRBV6-4	few	TRBD1	CASSSTGGESGELFF	TGTGCCAGCAGTTCGACAGGGGGCGAATCCGGGGAGCTGTTTTTT
TRBJ1-1	TRBV19	.	.	CASIDKMNTEAFF	TGTGCCAGTATAGACAAGATGAACACTGAAGCTTTCTTT
TRBJ2-1	TRBV5-5	.	TRBD2	CASSFVAGSNEQFF	TGTGCCAGCAGCTTCGTAGCGGGGTCAAATGAGCAGTTCTTC
TRBJ1-2	TRBV14	.	.	CASSQDGLDYGYTF	TGTGCCAGCAGCCAAGATGGCCTGGACTATGGCTACACCTTC
TRBJ1-1	TRBV4-1	few	.	CASSQAGFPEAFF	TGCGCCAGCAGCCAAGCAGGGTTCCCTGAAGCTTTCTTT
TRBJ1-1	TRBV7-9	.	TRBD1	CASSRGQGDTEAFF	TGTGCCAGCAGCCGCGGACAGGGGGACACTGAAGCTTTCTTT
TRBJ2-7	TRBV11-2	.	.	CASSPTEGPYEQYF	TGTGCCAGCAGCCCTACTGAGGGCCCTTACGAGCAGTACTTC
TRBJ1-2	TRBV9	.	TRBD1	CASSGGTGGFFGYTF	TGTGCCAGCAGCGGAGGGACAGGGGGCTTTTTTGGCTACACCTTC
TRBJ2-5	TRBV7-3	.	TRBD2	CASSFLGTTQETQYF	TGTGCCAGCAGCTTCCTGGGGACTACTCAAGAGACCCAGTACTTC
TRBJ1-2	TRBV11-3	.	.	CASSLGAHYGYTF	TGTGCCAGCAGCTTAGGGGCTCACTATGGCTACACCTTC
TRBJ2-7	TRBV5-6	.	TRBD1	CASSRQGIYEQYF	TGTGCCAGCAGCCGACAGGGGATCTACGAGCAGTACTTC
TRBJ1-2	TRBV19	.	.	CASTRYGGTNYGYTF	TGTGCCAGTACCAGATACGGGGGGACTAACTATGGCTACACCTTC
TRBJ1-2	TRBV6-5	.	TRBD1	CASRDPGQGKGYTF	TGTGCCAGCAGGGACCCGGGACAGGGAAAAGGCTACACCTTC
TRBJ2-7	TRBV7-6	few	.	CASSLDQGTEQYF	TGTGCCAGCAGCTTAGACCAGGGTACCGAGCAGTACTTC
TRBJ2-5	TRBV7-6	.	TRBD1	CASSFDRGETQYF	TGTGCCAGCAGCTTCGACAGGGGAGAGACCCAGTACTTC
TRBJ1-4	TRBV6-1	.	.	CASSSAGTGEKLFF	TGTGCCAGCAGTTCAGCGGGGACTGGTGAAAAACTGTTTTTT
TRBJ1-5	TRBV28	.	.	CASSHNQPQHF	TGTGCCAGCAGCCACAATCAGCCCCAGCATTTT
TRBJ1-1	TRBV2	.	.	CAIHRVGTEAFF	TGTGCCATCCACAGGGTTGGCACTGAAGCTTTCTTT
TRBJ1-1	TRBV30	.	.	CAWSARGRDTEAFF	TGTGCCTGGAGTGCTAGGGGCCGGGACACTGAAGCTTTCTTT
TRBJ2-5	TRBV11-2	.	.	CASSLYLTSTGEETQYF	TGTGCCAGCAGCTTATATCTTACAAGCACGGGGGAAGAGACCCAGTACTTC
TRBJ2-3	TRBV7-9	.	.	CASSPTGGLTDTQYF	TGTGCCAGCAGCCCGACCGGGGGGCTGACAGATACGCAGTATTTT
TRBJ1-4	TRBV4-1	.	.	CASSRERDPGKLFF	TGCGCCAGCAGCCGAGAGCGGGACCCTGGGAAACTGTTTTTT
TRBJ1-1	TRBV5-1	.	.	CASSDGEGGTEAFF	TGCGCCAGCAGCGATGGGGAGGGGGGCACTGAAGCTTTCTTT
TRBJ2-3	TRBV5-1	.	.	CASSSGQFGIPDTQYF	TGCGCCAGCAGCTCCGGACAGTTCGGTATCCCAGATACGCAGTATTTT
TRBJ2-5	TRBV11-2	.	.	CASSLDRGRRTQYF	TGTGCCAGCAGCTTAGATCGCGGCCGGAGGACCCAGTACTTC
TRBJ2-4	TRBV29-1	.	.	CSVVSGIAKNIQYF	TGCAGCGTTGTTTCGGGGATAGCCAAAAACATTCAGTACTTC
TRBJ2-3	TRBV11-3	once	.	CASSRSNTQYF	TGTGCCAGCAGCCGGTCCAATACGCAGTATTTT
TRBJ2-5	TRBV11-3	.	.	CASSSGNNQETQYF	TGTGCCAGCAGTTCCGGGAACAACCAAGAGACCCAGTACTTC
TRBJ2-5	TRBV27	.	TRBD1	CASTLAGTGSETQYF	TGTGCCAGCACTTTAGCCGGGACAGGGAGCGAGACCCAGTACTTC
TRBJ1-1	TRBV5-1	.	.	CASSLIGNYMNTEAFF	TGCGCCAGCAGCTTGATCGGAAACTACATGAACACTGAAGCTTTCTTT
TRBJ2-3	TRBV11-2	.	.	CASSLTGGTDTQYF	TGTGCCAGCAGCTTAACCGGGGGCACAGATACGCAGTATTTT
TRBJ2-5	TRBV28	.	.	CASTPRLAETQYF	TGTGCCAGCACCCCCAGGTTGGCGGAGACCCAGTACTTC